The next 17 T cell receptor beta chains were all read from a single sample in a study of regulatory T cells in long-lasting Graves disease. According to the study, TCR beta libraries were built with iRepertoire HTBI primers and CDR3-region Arm-PCR. TCRdb redid the calling of the multiplex PCR reads with MiXCR, one entry per CDR3 protein. Here the sample spans 700,000 or so distinct CDR3 sequences, about 30% being singletons. Time point defined: persistent/refractory GD, antithyroid drugs over 5 years with positive TRAb. Extracted RNA from PBMCs served as the source of the TCR library. Sequences were derived from peripheral blood mononuclear cells (PBMCs), sampled when the disease was refractory, from a patient treated with antithyroid drugs. All receptors derive from a female donor with Graves disease.

The chain employs TRBV12-3 or TRBV12-4 and TRBJ1-1; tentatively, D is TRBD1 (6 bases). V dropped 1 base and J dropped 6 bases, with 15 bases sitting between them. The CDR3 spans 15 residues. CDR3 coding DNA: TGTGCCAGCAGTTTAGGGGGGGGGGCTGACCCTGAAGCTTTCTTT. Its protein is CASSLGGGADPEAFF.

The chain combines TRBV2 with TRBJ2-7; 14 bases are shared with TRBD2. V dropped 6 bases and J dropped 7; count of bases not matched to a gene: 5. Germline CDR1 reads SNHLY; CDR2 reads FYNNEI. The CDR3 contains 14 residues. The CDR3 DNA reads TGTGCCAGCAGGAGGGGACTAGCGGGGGAGGAGCAGTACTTC. Residues: CASRRGLAGEEQYF.

This chain joins TRBV7-2 and TRBJ1-1; possibly TRBD1 for D (5 bases). The CDR3 is 15 amino acids. Looked up from germline, CDR1 is SGHTA and CDR2 is FQGNSA. V was clipped by 5 bases and J by 0 bases, with 13 bases between them. Here the CDR3 reads CASSRRTTMNTEAFF. The CDR3 DNA sequence: TGTGCCAGCAGCCGGAGGACAACCATGAACACTGAAGCTTTCTTT. The variable domain in full, completed from reference TRBV7-2 and TRBJ1-1, reads GAGVSQSPSNKVTEKGKDVELRCDPISGHTALYWYRQSLGQGLEFLIYFQGNSAPDKSGLPSDRFSAERTGGSVSTLTIQRTQQEDSAVYLCASSRRTTMNTEAFFGQGTRLTVV.

This chain uses TRBV15 with TRBJ2-5; TRBD2 agrees at 7 bases. CDR1 is LNHNV and CDR2 is YYDKDF in the germline V gene (reference sequence). The CDR3 length is 14 residues. V trimming: 2 bases; J trimming: 4 bases; junction bases outside the gene matches: 4. CDR3 amino acids: CATSRPWGGETQYF. The CDR3 DNA reads as TGTGCCACCAGCAGACCTTGGGGGGGAGAGACCCAGTACTTC.

This clonotype was detected ten times or more. The chain combines TRBV3-1 with TRBJ1-2; D gene ambiguous. This CDR3 contains 14 residues. Between the trimmed V and J ends, which lost 3 bases and 0 bases, there was a span of 8 bases. CDR1 and CDR2 from the germline V gene are LGHDT and YNNKEL (reference sequence). This CDR3 reads CASSQDGSNYGYTF. Written as DNA, the CDR3 is TGTGCCAGCAGCCAGGACGGCTCTAACTATGGCTACACCTTC.

The chain is built from TRBV6-2 or TRBV6-3 and TRBJ1-2; no reliable D call. This CDR3 spans 13 amino acids. Germline V gives CDR1 MNHEY, CDR2 SVGEGT. Trimming took off 5 bases at V and 2 bases at J, with 9 bases between the two ends. CDR3 region: CASSTDPNYGYTF. The CDR3 DNA sequence: TGTGCCAGCAGTACCGACCCCAACTATGGCTACACCTTC.

V usage is TRBV20-1 and J usage is TRBJ2-7, with TRBD1 matching over 9 bases. J lost 3 bases, V lost 5 bases, and 11 bases had no gene match. The CDR3 totals 15 residues. Germline CDR1 is DFQATT and CDR2 is SNEGSKA (reference sequence). The CDR3 DNA reads as TGCAGTGCTTACGCCCGGGACAGGGTAAGCTACGAGCAGTACTTC. It is translated as CSAYARDRVSYEQYF.

This clonotype turned up a few times. V usage is TRBV9 and J usage is TRBJ2-5; no clear D. The CDR3 has 14 amino acids. Trimming cost V 4 bases and J 6 bases, with 16 bases left between them. Germline loops: CDR1 SGDLS, CDR2 YYNGEE. The CDR3 DNA sequence: TGTGCCAGCAGCTCAGATCCCGAGCTGAAGACCCAGTACTTC. It is translated as CASSSDPELKTQYF. Full variable domain (outside the CDR3, taken from reference TRBV9 and TRBJ2-5): DSGVTQTPKHLITATGQRVTLRCSPRSGDLSVYWYQQSLDQGLQFLIQYYNGEERAKGNILERFSAQQFPDLHSELNLSSLELGDSALYFCASSSDPELKTQYFGPGTRLLVL.

J is TRBJ1-5 and V is TRBV30; 8 nucleotides align to TRBD1. Trimming cost V 4 bases and J 2 bases; bases outside gene matches: 4. There are 14 residues in the CDR3. From germline, CDR1 is GTSNPN and CDR2 SVGIG (reference sequence). The CDR3 DNA is TGTGCCTGGACTGACAGGGGAGGCAATCAGCCCCAGCATTTT. Protein: CAWTDRGGNQPQHF.

This chain joins TRBV2 and TRBJ2-2; TRBD1 might be the D (5 bases). CDR1 and CDR2 (germline): SNHLY, FYNNEI. Between the trimmed V and J ends, which lost 8 bases and 1 base, there was a span of 14 bases. This CDR3 comprises 15 residues. CDR3 nucleotides: TGTGCCAGCCTCCTGAGCAGGGTGAACACCGGGGAGCTGTTTTTT. Amino acids: CASLLSRVNTGELFF.

This chain links TRBV9 with TRBJ2-7; TRBD1 might be the D (5 bases). The ends were cut back, 4 bases at V and 3 bases at J, with 14 bases in the middle. This CDR3 region has 14 residues. From germline, CDR1 is SGDLS and CDR2 YYNGEE. DNA of the CDR3: TGTGCCAGCAGCCTCACCCTCAGGGACTACGAGCAGTACTTC. This sequence encodes CASSLTLRDYEQYF.

This clonotype has a count of ten or more. The V gene is TRBV11-2, the J gene TRBJ2-5; D remains unclear. The CDR3 runs 17 residues. V lost 0 bases and J 1 base, leaving 15 bases between the germline ends. Germline-derived CDR1 and CDR2 are SGHAT and FQNNGV. The CDR3 DNA follows: TGTGCCAGCAGCTTAGACCGCCAGCAAGTGTTCCAAGAGACCCAGTACTTC. Protein: CASSLDRQQVFQETQYF.

In its sample, this clonotype was seen a few times. The CDR3: CASSPTPGTEYEQYF. The DNA for the CDR3 is TGTGCCAGCAGCCCCACCCCTGGGACAGAATACGAGCAGTACTTC. V and J are TRBV11-2 and TRBJ2-7; 7 bases are a match to TRBD1. Trimming at V came to 5 bases and at J to 4 bases, leaving 11 bases not matched to a gene. The CDR3 runs 15 residues. Germline V gene data show CDR1 as SGHAT and CDR2 as FQNNGV.

V and J are TRBV15 and TRBJ1-4; 8 nucleotides match TRBD1. Germline V lookup: CDR1 LNHNV, CDR2 YYDKDF (reference sequence). With V trimmed by 3 bases and J by 4 bases, 4 bases remained unmatched. The CDR3 spans 15 residues. CDR3 sequence: CATSRVTGGNEKLFF. The CDR3 DNA sequence: TGTGCCACCAGCAGGGTAACAGGGGGTAATGAAAAACTGTTTTTT.

V and J are TRBV29-1 and TRBJ2-7, with a tentative D call TRBD2 (5 bases). Germline V gene data show CDR1 as SQVTM and CDR2 as ANQGSEA. The V end lost 0 bases, the J end lost 6 bases, and 12 bases lay between the germline ends. The CDR3 length is 13 residues. The CDR3 region is CSVEDQRGGEQYF. CDR3 DNA sequence: TGCAGCGTTGAAGATCAGAGAGGAGGCGAGCAGTACTTC.

This clonotype was seen a handful of times. The chain is built from TRBV5-1 and TRBJ2-7; 9 bases are a match to TRBD2. Germline V gene data show CDR1 as SGHRS and CDR2 as YFSETQ. The CDR3 has 16 residues. V trimming: 0 bases; J trimming: 6 bases; junction bases outside the gene matches: 10. Written as DNA, the CDR3 is TGCGCCAGCAGCTTGGGTCGGCGGGAGGGCCAGGGCGAGCAGTACTTC. Its translation: CASSLGRREGQGEQYF.

In its sample, this clonotype was seen many times. V usage is TRBV29-1 and J usage is TRBJ2-7, with 8 positions matching TRBD1. Trimming removed 3 bases from V and 7 bases from J; junction bases left unmatched: 11. Per germline, CDR1 SQVTM and CDR2 ANQGSEA. The CDR3 has 14 amino acids. In nucleotides, the CDR3 is TGCAGCGTTGACAGTGGACAGGGACTGGGGGAGCAGTACTTC. It encodes CSVDSGQGLGEQYF.